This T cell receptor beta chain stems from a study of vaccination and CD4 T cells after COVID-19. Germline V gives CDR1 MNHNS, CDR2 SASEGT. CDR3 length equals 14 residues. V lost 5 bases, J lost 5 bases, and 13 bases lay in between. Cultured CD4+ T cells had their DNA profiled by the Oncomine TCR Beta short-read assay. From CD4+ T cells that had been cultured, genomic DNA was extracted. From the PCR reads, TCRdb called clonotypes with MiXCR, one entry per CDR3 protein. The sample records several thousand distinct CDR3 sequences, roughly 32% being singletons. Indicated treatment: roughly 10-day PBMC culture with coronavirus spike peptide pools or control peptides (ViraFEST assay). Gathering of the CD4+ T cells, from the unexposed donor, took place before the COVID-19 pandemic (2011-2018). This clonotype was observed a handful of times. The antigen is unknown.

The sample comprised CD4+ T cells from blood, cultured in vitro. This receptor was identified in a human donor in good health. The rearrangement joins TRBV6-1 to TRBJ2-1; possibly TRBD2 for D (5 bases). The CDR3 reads CASSSPGIHNEQFF. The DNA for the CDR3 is TGTGCCAGCAGTAGTCCGGGAATTCACAATGAGCAGTTCTTC.